A selection of T cell receptor beta chains follows, all from one sample in a study of T-cell memory formation after mild COVID-19. In TCRdb, the 5' RACE reads were re-called with MiXCR into one record per CDR3 protein. The sample holds about 470,000 distinct CDR3 sequences, roughly 23% seen once. Sequenced: PBMCs or a T cell subset sorted from them (not recorded which). These receptors were collected from an adult woman who had mild COVID-19 (a few samples of this study predate the infection). Cell type and time point are not known. Each CDR3 is given with its conserved first and last residue. A D gene is named only where the DNA matches it firmly. Clone size, where shown, is once, few, many, or a class for clones that have expanded.

abundance	v_gene	d_gene	j_gene	CDR3nt	CDR3aa
-	TRBV5-1	-	TRBJ2-3	TGCGCCAGCAGTCTACAGGTGGGGGTCACAGATACGCAGTATTTT	CASSLQVGVTDTQYF
few	TRBV29-1	TRBD2	TRBJ2-3	TGCAGCGTTGAGCGCCAGCGGGAGTTATGGGGCACAGATACGCAGTATTTT	CSVERQRELWGTDTQYF
few	TRBV12-3/TRBV12-4	TRBD2	TRBJ2-7	TGTGCCAGCAGTTACGGGGGGGAGTGGGAGCAGTACTTC	CASSYGGEWEQYF
-	TRBV4-2	-	TRBJ2-3	TGTGCCAGCAGCCACATCCCCCAGCTGGACGCTAGCACAGATACGCAGTATTTT	CASSHIPQLDASTDTQYF
few	TRBV4-1	-	TRBJ2-3	TGCGCCAGCAGCCAAGAAACTCGATCGGGGGCAGATACGCAGTATTTT	CASSQETRSGADTQYF
-	TRBV6-5	-	TRBJ1-1	TGTGCCAGCAGTTCCCTGGACCGCGTCTTCAACACTGAAGCTTTCTTT	CASSSLDRVFNTEAFF
few	TRBV11-1	-	TRBJ2-7	TGTGCCAGCAGCCCTGGACAGCACCAGCTAACTTACGAGCAGTACTTC	CASSPGQHQLTYEQYF
few	TRBV7-8	TRBD1	TRBJ2-7	TGTGCCAGCAGCAAGGGACAGGGGAGCTACGAGCAGTACTTC	CASSKGQGSYEQYF
-	TRBV9	TRBD2	TRBJ2-5	TGTGCCAGCAGCTCTAGCGGGGGGTCCCCGGAGACCCAGTACTTC	CASSSSGGSPETQYF
-	TRBV5-1	-	TRBJ2-1	TGCGCCAGCAGCTTGGCTTACCCCTCCTACAATGAGCAGTTCTTC	CASSLAYPSYNEQFF
few	TRBV4-2	TRBD1	TRBJ2-1	TGTGCCACACAAGACAGGGGGGAAGCTGATGAGCAGTTCTTC	CATQDRGEADEQFF
-	TRBV29-1	TRBD1	TRBJ1-5	TGCAGCGTTGGAGAGACAGGGACACATCAGCCCCAGCATTTT	CSVGETGTHQPQHF
-	TRBV24-1	TRBD2	TRBJ2-3	TGTGCCACCAGTGGTCCGGGACTAGCGGGGGTCACAGATACGCAGTATTTT	CATSGPGLAGVTDTQYF
-	TRBV9	-	TRBJ1-1	TGTGCCAGCAGCTCGACAGGTTCGGGTGAAGAAGCTTTCTTT	CASSSTGSGEEAFF
-	TRBV20-1	TRBD1	TRBJ2-1	TGCAGTGCTAGAGAAGTTCAGGGGGCCGCCTCCTACAATGAGCAGTTCTTC	CSAREVQGAASYNEQFF
once	TRBV18	-	TRBJ1-3	TGTGCCAGCTCACCGTCGCGCCAGGGAGGGAACACCATATATTTT	CASSPSRQGGNTIYF
-	TRBV6-5	TRBD2	TRBJ2-1	TGTGCCAGCAGTTACGCCTCCTCGGGTAGCGGGAGAGGGAATGAGCAGTTCTTC	CASSYASSGSGRGNEQFF
once	TRBV5-1	TRBD1	TRBJ2-3	TGCGCCAGCAGCTTTCTTGGGACAGGATCTAGCACAGATACGCAGTATTTT	CASSFLGTGSSTDTQYF
-	TRBV7-9	TRBD2	TRBJ2-7	TGTGCCAGCAGCACCCGCGGGGGGGCCTACGAGCAGTACTTC	CASSTRGGAYEQYF
-	TRBV28	TRBD1	TRBJ2-1	TGTGCCAGCAGTCAGTCCCCGGACAGGTCGTTATACAATGAGCAGTTCTTC	CASSQSPDRSLYNEQFF
-	TRBV4-1	TRBD1	TRBJ2-7	TGCGCCAGCAGCCAAAGGACAGGGGCCTACGAGCAGTACTTC	CASSQRTGAYEQYF
-	TRBV6-5	-	TRBJ2-1	TGTGCCAGCAGTTACGCAGGGCAGGGCAATGAGCAGTTCTTC	CASSYAGQGNEQFF
-	TRBV20-1	TRBD1	TRBJ1-2	TGCAGTGCCATGGACAGGGGAAACTATGGCTACACCTTC	CSAMDRGNYGYTF
-	TRBV6-2/TRBV6-3	-	TRBJ1-1	TGTGCCAGCAGTTACTACGGGGCATTTGAAGCTTTCTTT	CASSYYGAFEAFF
-	TRBV5-1	-	TRBJ1-5	TGCGCCAGCAGCTTGGGACAAGGACGGTATCAGCCCCAGCATTTT	CASSLGQGRYQPQHF
few	TRBV4-3	-	TRBJ2-1	TGCGCCAGCAGCCATGACCAACGGGACTACAATGAGCAGTTCTTC	CASSHDQRDYNEQFF
-	TRBV28	-	TRBJ2-7	TGTGCCAGCAGTTTATGGCCAGGAGGTTACGAGCAGTACTTC	CASSLWPGGYEQYF
few	TRBV7-2	-	TRBJ1-1	TGTGCCAGCAGCTTAATACAAATCCTCGGGGCTGCTGAAGCTTTCTTT	CASSLIQILGAAEAFF
-	TRBV30	-	TRBJ1-1	TGTGCCTGGAGTGTATACAGGTCCACTGAAGCTTTCTTT	CAWSVYRSTEAFF
few	TRBV12-3/TRBV12-4	TRBD2	TRBJ2-1	TGTGCCAGCAGTCGTCGTAGCGGGGGCTCCAATGAGCAGTTCTTC	CASSRRSGGSNEQFF
few	TRBV10-3	TRBD1	TRBJ2-4	TGTGCCATCAGTGATCGGGACAGCGTAGCCAAAAACATTCAGTACTTC	CAISDRDSVAKNIQYF
once	TRBV3-1	TRBD1	TRBJ2-7	TGTGCCAGCAGCGCCACCTCGACAGGGTCCGAGCAGTACTTC	CASSATSTGSEQYF
-	TRBV12-3/TRBV12-4	TRBD2	TRBJ2-5	TGTGCCAGCAGTTTAACTAGCGGGGGGGGCGAGACCCAGTACTTC	CASSLTSGGGETQYF